Shown below are 10 T cell receptor beta chains from a single sample sequenced in a study of CD8 T cells in Susac syndrome. RNA was extracted with the RNeasy kit, and a quantity of about 0.5 to 1 ug was reverse transcribed using random hexamers. TCRdb reanalysed the immunoSEQ multiplex PCR reads using MiXCR and keeps one entry per CDR3 protein. The data contain hundreds of thousands of distinct CDR3 sequences, almost 97% of them singletons. What was sequenced was CD4+ T cells from PBMCs. The receptors were sampled from a human donor with Susac syndrome.

This sequence joins TRBV20-1 and TRBJ2-2; 9 bases are a match to TRBD1. CDR1 is DFQATT and CDR2 is SNEGSKA in the germline V gene (reference sequence). The ends lost 6 bases at V and 6 bases at J; junction bases unmatched: 11. The CDR3 covers 15 residues. CDR3 sequence: CSASPGQGVAGELFF. In DNA, the CDR3 is TGCAGTGCCTCGCCGGGACAGGGAGTGGCCGGGGAGCTGTTTTTT.

V is TRBV7-3 and J is TRBJ1-1; a possible D gene is TRBD1 (6 bases). Trimming stripped 5 bases from V and 7 bases from J, with 20 bases between. This CDR3 region has 15 residues. Germline-derived CDR1 and CDR2 are SGHTA and FQGTGA. CDR3 nucleotide sequence: TGTGCCAGCAGCCAGGTTGTAGGGGGGCGGATTGAAGCTTTCTTT. Its protein product is CASSQVVGGRIEAFF.

This chain connects TRBV7-3 to TRBJ2-6, with D uncertain. The CDR3 is made up of 14 amino acids. Germline V gene lookup returns CDR1 SGHTA and CDR2 FQGTGA. The V gene lost 7 bases and the J gene lost 0 bases, with 7 bases spanning the gap. The DNA of the CDR3 is TGTGCCAGCAACGACGACTCTGGGGCCAACGTCCTGACTTTC. Protein product: CASNDDSGANVLTF.

The rearrangement links TRBV9 to TRBJ1-1; D may be TRBD1 (5 bases). The CDR3 has 15 amino acids. V lost 3 bases to trimming and J lost 4 bases, with 16 bases between them. CDR1 and CDR2 (germline): SGDLS, YYNGEE. In nucleotides, the CDR3 is TGTGCCAGCAGCGCCGTGGGGTTGGGGGGCACTGAAGCTTTCTTT. It yields the protein CASSAVGLGGTEAFF.

The CDR3 region has the DNA TGTGCCAGCAGCTTCGGGGGCCTACAAGAGACCCAGTACTTC. It codes for CASSFGGLQETQYF. The rearrangement uses TRBV7-8 and TRBJ2-5; either TRBD1 or TRBD2 may fit D (6 bases each). The CDR3 totals 14 residues. Germline CDR1 and CDR2: SGHVS and FQNEAQ. Trimming took off 3 bases at V and 2 bases at J, with 10 bases between the two ends.

The rearrangement links TRBV28 to TRBJ2-7; the D gene could be TRBD1 or TRBD2 (5 bases each). The CDR3 runs to 15 residues. V was trimmed by 5 bases and J by 13 bases, leaving 27 bases between them. Germline CDR1 is MDHEN and CDR2 is SYDVKM. The CDR3 DNA follows: TGTGCCAGCAGTCCCCCTCCCGGGACCCAAGCAATCTTCTACTTC. It codes for CASSPPPGTQAIFYF.

The chain has TRBV6-5 and TRBJ1-5; maybe TRBD1 (6 bases). The CDR3 extends over 13 amino acids. Per germline, CDR1 MNHEY and CDR2 SVGAGI. The ends were cut back, 2 bases at V and 7 bases at J, with 9 bases in the middle. CDR3 residues: CASSYQGSQPQHF. DNA for the CDR3: TGTGCCAGCAGTTACCAGGGGTCACAGCCCCAGCATTTT.

The rearrangement joins TRBV20-1 to TRBJ2-7; TRBD1 or TRBD2 may be the D gene (5 bases each). The CDR3 covers 14 residues. Germline V gene lookup returns CDR1 DFQATT and CDR2 SNEGSKA (reference sequence). Trimming cost V 4 bases and J 1 base, with 14 bases left between them. This chain's CDR3 is CSATRDGESYEQYF. The CDR3 DNA is TGCAGTGCTACCCGGGACGGCGAGTCCTACGAGCAGTACTTC.

The chain has TRBV30 and TRBJ1-5, with 9 bases fitting TRBD1. The CDR3 spans 15 residues. Germline lookup yields CDR1 GTSNPN and CDR2 SVGIG (reference sequence). V lost 4 bases, J lost 3 bases, and 7 bases stayed unmatched. The CDR3 protein is CAWNSGTGNNQPQHF. The CDR3 bases are TGTGCCTGGAACTCCGGGACAGGGAACAATCAGCCCCAGCATTTT.

V gene TRBV29-1 combines with J gene TRBJ1-1; a possible D gene is TRBD1 (5 bases). The CDR3 consists of 11 residues. The germline CDR1 and CDR2 sequences are SQVTM and ANQGSEA. With 4 bases removed from V and 12 bases from J, the gap between germline ends came to 15 bases. The CDR3 DNA sequence: TGCAGCGTTGTTGCGGACATCGCCTCTTTCTTT. Protein sequence: CSVVADIASFF.